What follows are 28 T cell receptor beta chains derived from one specimen sequenced in a study of blood T cell repertoires in COVID-19. Produced via immunoSEQ multiplex PCR; TCRdb's table is partial and in-frame only. The top ten hold approximately 10% of the sample, which has over 100,000 clones, more than 75% seen once. Sequencing was performed on peripheral blood. Receptors were obtained from a woman in her 70s with COVID-19, enrolled during active disease.

CDR3 bases: TGTGCCAGCATGGCGGCAGGGGGCATGGGAAACATTCAGTACTTC. It yields the protein CASMAAGGMGNIQYF. The chain is built from TRBV2 and TRBJ2-4; 8 bases are shared with TRBD1. The germline gives CDR1 SNHLY, CDR2 FYNNEI. V dropped 7 bases and J dropped 6; count of bases not matched to a gene: 11. CDR3 length equals 15 residues.

This clone has just one count. CDR3 in amino acids: CAWSAPYEQYF. For the CDR3, the DNA is TGTGCCTGGAGTGCTCCCTACGAGCAGTACTTC. V usage is TRBV30 and J usage is TRBJ2-7; D not certain. The germline V gene has CDR1 GTSNPN and CDR2 SVGIG (reference sequence). The germline V and J ends were trimmed by 1 base and 2 bases, with 3 bases remaining between them. This CDR3 has 11 amino acids.

As regards this clone: Relative to the germline gene, one junction end is altered; a read error may explain this. This sequence joins TRBV29-1 and TRBJ2-2; D is unresolved. This CDR3 comprises 12 residues. CDR1 is SQVTM and CDR2 is ANQGSEA in the germline V gene. CDR3 coding DNA: TGCAACGTTTCGGCGAACACCGGGGAGCTGTTTTTT. Its protein is CNVSANTGELFF.

The chain joins TRBV4-1 to TRBJ1-2; no clear D gene. This CDR3 spans 14 amino acids. Germline CDR1 MGHRA, CDR2 YSYEKL. The V gene lost 6 bases and the J gene lost 2 bases, with 13 bases spanning the gap. The CDR3 region is CASRPQQYNYGYTF. CDR3 nucleotides: TGCGCCAGCAGGCCCCAACAGTACAACTATGGCTACACCTTC.

J is TRBJ1-6 and V is TRBV30, with D possibly being TRBD1 (6 bases). The V end was cut by 7 bases, the J end by 7 bases, with 17 bases between. The CDR3 is 14 amino acids. Germline V gene lookup returns CDR1 GTSNPN and CDR2 SVGIG (reference sequence). The CDR3 region is CASSRKGGNSPLHF. CDR3 coding DNA: TGTGCCTCTTCGCGTAAGGGGGGGAATTCACCCCTCCACTTT.

The gene calls are TRBV5-1 and TRBJ2-5, with TRBD1 as a possible D gene (6 bases). The V end was cut by 4 bases, the J end by 5 bases, with 18 bases between. The CDR3 runs to 15 residues. Germline CDR1 reads SGHRS; CDR2 reads YFSETQ. CDR3 bases: TGCGCCAGCAGCCTGGAAACAGGGTATAGGGAGACCCAGTACTTC. Translation gives CASSLETGYRETQYF.

V usage is TRBV2 and J usage is TRBJ2-5, with a weak D call TRBD2 (5 bases). This CDR3 has 14 residues. CDR1 is SNHLY and CDR2 is FYNNEI in the germline V gene. V was trimmed by 3 bases and J by 4 bases, leaving 12 bases between them. In DNA form, the CDR3 reads TGTGCCAGCAGTGATGTAACGGGGAGAGAGACCCAGTACTTC. It specifies CASSDVTGRETQYF. Looking up the rest from reference TRBV2 and TRBJ2-5 gives the full variable domain: EPEVTQTPSHQVTQMGQEVILRCVPISNHLYFYWYRQILGQKVEFLVSFYNNEISEKSEIFDDQFSVERPDGSNFTLKIRSTKLEDSAMYFCASSDVTGRETQYFGPGTRLLVL.

The V call is TRBV10-3, the J call TRBJ1-3, with D unresolved. CDR1 is ENHRY, CDR2 SYGVKD, per germline. This CDR3 is built from 14 residues. V was trimmed by 6 bases and J by 4 bases, leaving 13 bases between them. CDR3 sequence (DNA): TGTGCCATCAGACTGACCCTCGGGGGAAACACCATATATTTT. Residues: CAIRLTLGGNTIYF.

The chain carries TRBV6-6 and TRBJ1-5, with 9 bases lining up with TRBD1. V trimming: 7 bases; J trimming: 5 bases; junction bases outside the gene matches: 6. The CDR3 length is 14 residues. Germline CDR1 MNHNY, CDR2 SVGAGI (reference sequence). CDR3 nucleotides: TGTGCCAGCACTCGGACAGGGGCGGATCAGCCCCAGCATTTT. It codes for CASTRTGADQPQHF.

The chain couples TRBV2 to TRBJ1-2; D ambiguous. The CDR3 contains 15 residues. Trimming removed 6 bases from V and 0 bases from J, with 14 bases in between. CDR1 SNHLY and CDR2 FYNNEI come from the germline V gene. DNA for the CDR3: TGTGCCAGCAGCCGAGCCCGGGTCTCTAACTATGGCTACACCTTC. It yields the protein CASSRARVSNYGYTF.

The chain recombines TRBV19 with TRBJ1-5; no clear D. V was shortened by 5 bases and J by 0 bases, with 5 bases between the two germline ends. This CDR3 spans 13 amino acids. Germline V gives CDR1 LNHDA, CDR2 SQIVND (reference sequence). The CDR3 is CASSVSSNQPQHF. The CDR3 DNA reads as TGTGCCAGTAGTGTGAGTAGCAATCAGCCCCAGCATTTT.

This chain uses TRBV15 with TRBJ1-2; weak D call: TRBD1 (6 bases). The CDR3 has 12 residues. V dropped 4 bases and J dropped 8 bases, with 11 bases sitting between them. Germline loops: CDR1 LNHNV, CDR2 YYDKDF (reference sequence). For the CDR3, the DNA is TGTGCCACCAGCAAACTGAGGGGGGGCTACACCTTC. Amino acid sequence: CATSKLRGGYTF.

V and J are TRBV19 and TRBJ1-1; D gene unclear. From germline, CDR1 is LNHDA and CDR2 SQIVND (reference sequence). This CDR3 has 13 residues. The V gene lost 5 bases and the J gene lost 1 base, with 8 bases spanning the gap. The CDR3 sequence is CASSHTRNTEAFF. In DNA, the CDR3 is TGTGCCAGTAGTCACACACGGAACACTGAAGCTTTCTTT. The complete variable domain, with remaining parts taken from reference TRBV19 and TRBJ1-1, reads DGGITQSPKYLFRKEGQNVTLSCEQNLNHDAMYWYRQDPGQGLRLIYYSQIVNDFQKGDIAEGYSVSREKKESFPLTVTSAQKNPTAFYLCASSHTRNTEAFFGQGTRLTVV.

The chain joins TRBV10-3 to TRBJ1-2, with no clear D. The ends were cut back, 2 bases at V and 2 bases at J, with 15 bases in the middle. The CDR3 totals 16 residues. Germline CDR1 ENHRY, CDR2 SYGVKD. The CDR3 region is CAISEAPRSPNYGYTF. The DNA for the CDR3 is TGTGCCATCAGTGAGGCCCCCAGATCCCCCAACTATGGCTACACCTTC.

This clone was recorded only once. The rearrangement uses TRBV18 and TRBJ2-7, with a tentative D call TRBD1 (5 bases). Germline loops: CDR1 KGHSH, CDR2 LQKENI. The CDR3 contains 14 residues. V lost 3 bases, J lost 3 bases, and 12 bases lay in between. CDR3 sequence (DNA): TGTGCCAGCTCACCCGGAAGGGGTTACTACGAGCAGTACTTC. Translating gives CASSPGRGYYEQYF.

The V gene is TRBV7-8, the J gene TRBJ2-1; 11 nucleotides match TRBD2. Germline V CDR1 and CDR2: SGHVS, FQNEAQ. The CDR3 consists of 17 residues. V shed 2 bases and J 5 bases; nucleotides not matched to a gene: 8. CDR3 bases: TGTGCCAGCAGCTTAACCACTAGCGGGGGCCGTGACAATGAGCAGTTCTTC. Encoded protein: CASSLTTSGGRDNEQFF.

V and J are TRBV4-1 and TRBJ1-2, with 9 nucleotides matching TRBD1. The trim removed 4 bases at V and 4 bases at J, leaving 7 bases unmatched. The V gene's germline CDR1 is MGHRA and CDR2 YSYEKL. The CDR3 runs to 15 residues. CDR3 in amino acids: CASSLITGGGYGYTF. The CDR3 coding sequence is TGCGCCAGCAGCCTTATCACAGGGGGCGGCTATGGCTACACCTTC.

V usage is TRBV7-3 and J usage is TRBJ1-2; 7 positions match TRBD1. This CDR3 is 14 amino acids long. The germline V gene encodes CDR1 SGHTA and CDR2 FQGTGA. The V and J ends lost 6 bases and 4 bases, in that order; junction bases with no gene match: 8. The CDR3 bases are TGTGCCAGCAGTGACAGGGTCCGGGTCTATGGCTACACCTTC. Its protein is CASSDRVRVYGYTF.

This chain links TRBV3-1 (or the pseudogene TRBV3-2) with TRBJ1-2; 8 bases match TRBD1. The V gene's germline CDR1 is LGHDT and CDR2 YNNKEL (reference sequence). CDR3 length: 15 residues. Trimming at V came to 0 bases and at J to 6 bases, leaving 6 bases not matched to a gene. The CDR3 DNA follows: TGTGCCAGCAGCCAAGAGCCAGGGGGCTTGGATGGCTACACCTTC. This sequence encodes CASSQEPGGLDGYTF.

This clone came up a few times. The chain links TRBV6-5 to TRBJ2-7; D gene unclear. The V gene lost 2 bases and the J gene lost 1 base, with 12 bases spanning the gap. This CDR3 region has 15 residues. Germline CDR1 and CDR2: MNHEY and SVGAGI. CDR3 bases: TGTGCCAGCAGTTACGGTCAGTTGTTTTCCTACGAGCAGTACTTC. Its protein product is CASSYGQLFSYEQYF.

The chain carries TRBV6-4 and TRBJ1-1; 11 bases are a match to TRBD1. V was pared by 2 bases and J by 4 bases, with 0 bases of the junction left unmatched. Per germline, CDR1 MRHNA and CDR2 SNTAGT. This CDR3 has 14 residues. CDR3 DNA: TGTGCCAGCAGTGACGGGACAGGGGGCACTGAAGCTTTCTTT. This gives the protein CASSDGTGGTEAFF.

The rearrangement links TRBV2 to TRBJ1-5; TRBD1 matches at 7 bases. The CDR3 loop spans 14 amino acids. V shed 5 bases and J 7 bases; nucleotides not matched to a gene: 8. The germline gives CDR1 SNHLY, CDR2 FYNNEI. The CDR3 DNA follows: TGTGCCAGCAGTTCCGACAGGGCGGAGCAGCCCCAGCATTTT. This translates into CASSSDRAEQPQHF.

The chain employs TRBV28 and TRBJ1-2; 10 nucleotides line up with TRBD1. The germline V gene encodes CDR1 MDHEN and CDR2 SYDVKM. Unmatched junction bases numbered 7, after V lost 8 bases and J lost 7 bases. CDR3 length: 13 residues. The CDR3 here is CASLRQGAFGYTF. CDR3 DNA sequence: TGTGCCAGCCTAAGACAGGGGGCATTTGGCTACACCTTC.

Concerning this clone: Other DNA sequences in the sample encode the same CDR3. CDR3 region: CASSFLGGNQPQHF. DNA for the CDR3: TGTGCCAGCAGTTTTTTGGGGGGGAATCAGCCCCAGCATTTT. The rearrangement joins TRBV28 to TRBJ1-5; the D gene is possibly TRBD1 (5 bases). Trimming removed 3 bases from V and 4 bases from J, with 10 bases in between. There are 14 residues in the CDR3. Germline V gives CDR1 MDHEN, CDR2 SYDVKM.

The rearrangement uses TRBV10-3 and TRBJ1-6; a possible D gene is TRBD1 (5 bases). CDR1 ENHRY and CDR2 SYGVKD come from the germline V gene. Trimming took off 6 bases at V and 7 bases at J, with 16 bases between the two ends. The CDR3 runs 15 residues. The CDR3 is CAIRAPRGGNSPLHF. As DNA, the CDR3 is TGTGCCATCAGGGCCCCTCGGGGGGGAAATTCACCCCTCCACTTT.

The genes are TRBV28 and TRBJ1-1; the match to TRBD1 covers 8 bases. Germline loops: CDR1 MDHEN, CDR2 SYDVKM. This CDR3 has 15 amino acids. V shed 4 bases, J shed 4 bases, and the junction held 8 bases outside the gene matches. The DNA for the CDR3 is TGTGCCAGCAGTTACCGGACAGGGTGGGTCACTGAAGCTTTCTTT. Its translation is CASSYRTGWVTEAFF.

This sequence joins TRBV5-4 and TRBJ2-1, with D perhaps matching TRBD2 (5 bases). Germline CDR1 SGHNT, CDR2 YYREEE (reference sequence). The length of the CDR3 is 15 residues. V was cut by 0 bases and J by 8 bases, with 15 bases left in between. CDR3 region: CASSLVGSAGYEQFF. DNA for the CDR3: TGTGCCAGCAGCTTGGTGGGTAGCGCGGGTTATGAGCAGTTCTTC.

The V gene is TRBV4-1, the J gene TRBJ1-1; perhaps TRBD1 as D (6 bases). This CDR3 region has 12 residues. CDR1 and CDR2 (germline): MGHRA, YSYEKL. V was cut by 3 bases and J by 8 bases, with 10 bases left in between. Here the CDR3 DNA reads TGCGCCAGCAGCCAGTTGACAGGAGAAGCTTTCTTT. Its translation: CASSQLTGEAFF.